A selection of T cell receptor beta chains follows, all from one sample in a study of tumor and adjacent non-tumor tissue in lung cancer. TCRdb processed the multiplex PCR reads anew with MiXCR; each CDR3 protein has one entry. Here the sample spans 100,000 to 150,000 distinct CDR3 sequences, about 66% being singletons. Sequencing was carried out using lung tumor tissue. Receptors were obtained from a man between 25 and 39 years old with non-small cell lung cancer. Both conserved end residues are part of each CDR3. The order of the fields is V gene, J gene, clone size, D gene, CDR3 protein, CDR3 DNA. A D gene is named only where the DNA matches it firmly. The size entry is marked missing in some rows and otherwise reads once, few, many or a size class.

>TRBV10-1|TRBJ2-7|many|TRBD2
CASSDGGTMYEQYF
TGCGCCAGCAGTGACGGGGGGACTATGTACGAGCAGTACTTC
>TRBV4-1|TRBJ2-3|few|.
CASSQELFTGNTDTQYF
TGCGCCAGCAGCCAAGAACTATTTACAGGGAACACAGATACGCAGTATTTT
>TRBV20-1|TRBJ2-3|many|TRBD2
CSAVTSGNTDTQYF
TGCAGTGCCGTTACTAGCGGGAACACGGATACGCAGTATTTT
>TRBV6-5|TRBJ1-2|.|.
CASSYPSRGGGYTF
TGTGCCAGCAGTTACCCGTCCAGAGGCGGGGGCTACACCTTC
>TRBV7-8|TRBJ2-7|.|.
CASSPHPSMGQYF
TGTGCCAGCAGCCCTCATCCCTCTATGGGGCAGTACTTC
>TRBV20-1|TRBJ2-3|many|TRBD2
CSAIAGEEDTQYF
TGCAGTGCTATAGCGGGAGAGGAAGATACGCAGTATTTT
>TRBV12-5|TRBJ2-7|few|.
CASNKGTMYEQYF
TGTGCTAGTAATAAGGGGACCATGTACGAGCAGTACTTC
>TRBV24-1|TRBJ2-1|.|TRBD2
CATSPYSGRGNEQFF
TGTGCCACCAGTCCCTATAGCGGGAGGGGCAATGAGCAGTTCTTC
>TRBV5-1|TRBJ1-1|.|.
CASSSRQVNTEAFF
TGCGCCAGCAGCTCACGACAGGTGAACACTGAAGCTTTCTTT
>TRBV29-1|TRBJ2-1|.|.
CSVEETIYNEQFF
TGCAGTGTTGAAGAGACTATTTACAATGAGCAGTTCTTC
>TRBV6-5|TRBJ2-5|few|.
CASKSSEYQETQYF
TGTGCCAGCAAGTCCTCAGAGTACCAAGAGACCCAGTACTTC
>TRBV11-2|TRBJ2-1|many|.
CASSLVSGQSSYNEQFF
TGTGCCAGCAGCTTAGTGAGCGGGCAGAGCTCCTACAATGAGCAGTTCTTC
>TRBV20-1|TRBJ2-1|once|.
CNARRLVQHNEQFF
TGCAATGCTAGAAGACTAGTCCAGCACAATGAGCAGTTCTTC
>TRBV20-1|TRBJ2-5|many|TRBD2
CSARTGLAGGPRETQYF
TGCAGTGCTAGAACCGGACTAGCGGGAGGGCCGCGGGAGACCCAGTACTTC
>TRBV11-3|TRBJ2-3|.|.
CANSLRRDSAGSTDTQYF
TGTGCCAACAGCTTACGCCGAGACTCGGCCGGAAGCACAGATACGCAGTATTTT
>TRBV5-4|TRBJ1-1|many|.
CASSSGTRGNTEAFF
TGTGCCAGCAGCTCGGGGACGAGGGGGAACACTGAAGCTTTCTTT
>TRBV4-3|TRBJ2-1|.|.
CASRQDWGAGRQETQFF
TGTGCCAGCAGGCAAGACTGGGGGGCTGGGCGCCAAGAGACCCAGTTCTTC
>TRBV11-1|TRBJ2-1|medium-sized|TRBD2
CASSLALAGGFSYNEQFF
TGTGCCAGCAGCTTAGCGCTAGCGGGGGGGTTTTCCTACAATGAGCAGTTCTTC
>TRBV10-3|TRBJ1-4|few|.
CAISEGGLLNEKLFF
TGTGCCATCAGTGAGGGTGGTCTTCTTAATGAAAAACTGTTTTTT
>TRBV11-3|TRBJ2-3|many|.
CASSLEGGLTDTQYF
TGTGCCAGCAGCTTAGAGGGAGGACTCACAGATACGCAGTATTTT
>TRBV11-2|TRBJ2-1|.|.
CAGSLAPRISSYNEQFF
TGTGCCGGCAGCTTAGCGCCCAGGATTAGCAGCTACAATGAGCAGTTCTTC
>TRBV4-1|TRBJ2-1|.|.
CASSQEVSPYVEHFF
TGCGCCAGCAGCCAAGAAGTGAGCCCCTACGTTGAGCACTTCTTC
>TRBV29-1|TRBJ2-1|.|TRBD2
CSVDRTSRRNNEQFF
TGCAGCGTTGACAGGACTAGTAGGCGAAACAATGAGCAGTTCTTC
>TRBV11-2|TRBJ2-1|.|.
CASILDRYNEQFF
TGTGCCAGCATCTTGGATCGGTACAATGAGCAGTTCTTC
>TRBV6-1|TRBJ2-5|.|.
CASFPGGREIQYF
TGTGCCAGCTTTCCCGGGGGAAGGGAGATCCAGTACTTC
>TRBV12-3/TRBV12-4|TRBJ1-2|.|.
CVSSHGSDYTF
TGTGTCAGCAGTCATGGGAGCGACTACACCTTC
>TRBV12-5|TRBJ1-1|.|.
CVSDRIPENTEAFF
TGTGTTAGTGATCGGATCCCAGAGAACACTGAAGCTTTCTTT
>TRBV29-1|TRBJ2-1|.|.
CSAEETVRFNEQFF
TGCAGCGCCGAAGAGACAGTGCGCTTCAATGAGCAGTTCTTC
>TRBV12-3/TRBV12-4|TRBJ2-7|.|.
CASSWGGHAYEQYF
TGTGCCAGCAGCTGGGGGGGCCATGCCTACGAGCAGTACTTC
>TRBV20-1|TRBJ2-7|once|TRBD2
CSAKTAGRRNEQYF
TGCAGTGCTAAAACAGCGGGGCGACGGAACGAGCAATACTTC
>TRBV10-2|TRBJ2-5|many|.
CASTEYQETQYF
TGCGCCAGCACGGAGTACCAAGAGACCCAGTACTTC
>TRBV5-1|TRBJ1-1|.|.
CASTVDGYTETFF
TGCGCCAGCACCGTCGACGGGTACACTGAAACTTTCTTT
>TRBV20-1|TRBJ2-7|.|.
CSVRDLTQYYEQYF
TGCAGTGTCAGAGATCTGACACAATACTACGAGCAGTACTTC
>TRBV12-3/TRBV12-4|TRBJ2-1|many|TRBD2
CASSSGTSFYNEQFF
TGTGCCAGCAGTTCCGGGACTAGCTTTTACAATGAGCAGTTCTTC
>TRBV10-3|TRBJ1-3|many|TRBD1
CAISRDRGSGNTIYF
TGTGCCATTTCCCGGGACAGGGGCTCTGGAAACACCATATATTTT
>TRBV12-3/TRBV12-4|TRBJ2-3|once|.
CASSLWTVSTDTQYF
TGTGCCAGCAGTTTATGGACAGTCTCCACAGATACGCAGTATTTT
>TRBV11-2|TRBJ2-7|once|TRBD2
CAGSSHSGRRAYEQYF
TGTGCCGGCAGTTCCCATAGCGGGAGGAGAGCCTACGAGCAGTACTTC
>TRBV4-1|TRBJ2-7|once|.
CASSQDETGGTYKQYF
TGCGCCAGCAGCCAAGATGAGACAGGAGGTACGTACAAACAGTACTTC
>TRBV29-1|TRBJ2-2|.|TRBD2
CSVEKAGGHGELFF
TGCAGCGTTGAGAAAGCGGGAGGGCACGGGGAGCTGTTTTTT
>TRBV11-2|TRBJ1-1|.|.
CARSLGGVTEAFF
TGTGCTAGGAGCTTAGGGGGGGTCACTGAAGCTTTCTTT
>TRBV29-1|TRBJ1-2|.|TRBD1
CSVTRTGDGYTF
TGTAGCGTCACCCGGACAGGCGATGGCTACACCTTC
>TRBV28|TRBJ2-6|.|.
CASSLPAGTGANVLTF
TGTGCCAGCAGTTTACCGGCAGGAACTGGGGCCAACGTCCTGACTTTC
>TRBV29-1|TRBJ1-2|.|.
CSISDSRVYSYTF
TGCAGCATTTCGGACAGTCGGGTGTATAGCTACACGTTC
>TRBV7-9|TRBJ2-1|.|.
CASSMTRGEQFF
TGTGCCAGCAGCATGACCCGGGGCGAGCAGTTCTTC
>TRBV12-3/TRBV12-4|TRBJ2-1|.|.
CASRPGLGGGERFF
TGTGCCAGCAGACCGGGATTAGGGGGGGGTGAGCGGTTCTTC
>TRBV6-2/TRBV6-3|TRBJ2-5|.|.
CASRSGGVGETQYF
TGTGCCAGCAGGAGTGGCGGGGTAGGAGAGACCCAGTACTTC
>TRBV4-1|TRBJ2-1|medium-sized|TRBD2
CASTRFLAGLAQYNEQFF
TGCGCCAGCACCCGTTTTCTAGCGGGCTTAGCTCAATACAATGAGCAGTTCTTC
>TRBV20-1|TRBJ2-5|.|.
CSARDVWGHQETQYF
TGCAGTGCTAGAGATGTATGGGGACACCAAGAGACCCAGTACTTC
>TRBV6-5|TRBJ2-7|once|.
CASGYSGDGSYEQYF
TGTGCCAGCGGTTACTCGGGGGACGGTTCCTACGAGCAGTACTTC
>TRBV13|TRBJ1-1|many|.
CASSLGRWRAFF
TGTGCCAGCAGCTTGGGGCGCTGGCGGGCTTTCTTT
>TRBV5-6|TRBJ2-1|many|TRBD2
CASSPLAGGSESYNEQFF
TGTGCCAGCTCCCCTCTAGCGGGAGGCTCGGAGTCCTACAATGAGCAGTTCTTC